These T cell receptor beta chains were read from a single sample in a study of blood T cell repertoires in COVID-19. Some clones are missing from TCRdb's copy, which holds only in-frame ones; the method was immunoSEQ multiplex PCR. The sample has roughly 130,000 clones, 84% seen once. Sequencing was performed on peripheral blood. The receptors here all came from a woman in her 30s who had recovered from COVID-19. CDR3s include the opening cysteine and the closing phenylalanine or tryptophan. The order of the fields is V gene, CDR3 protein.

V gene: TRBV27
CDR3 protein: CASRTGVNYGYTF

V gene: TRBV6-5
CDR3 protein: CASSYSNRASSEAFF

V gene: TRBV20-1
CDR3 protein: CSASPQTRSGGYYEQYF

V gene: TRBV18
CDR3 protein: CASSPGTGATDTQYF

V gene: TRBV15
CDR3 protein: CATSSRGAGELFF

V gene: TRBV2
CDR3 protein: CASSSNLQETQYF

V gene: TRBV6-1
CDR3 protein: CASSDHRGQGSYEQYF

V gene: TRBV3-1/TRBV3-2
CDR3 protein: CASSQFPSRGSYNEQFF

V gene: TRBV28
CDR3 protein: CASSPGRGEQFF

V gene: TRBV4-1
CDR3 protein: CASSQVGEVSEAFF

V gene: TRBV29-1
CDR3 protein: CSGGYTDTQYF

V gene: TRBV9
CDR3 protein: CASSAGQASYNSPLHF

V gene: TRBV5-4
CDR3 protein: CASTLDRGSYNEQFF

V gene: TRBV5-1
CDR3 protein: CASPPGPGGHTEAFF

V gene: TRBV10-2
CDR3 protein: CASSVDSFYGYTF

V gene: TRBV2
CDR3 protein: CASSRGRGNQPQHF

V gene: TRBV5-8
CDR3 protein: CASSSDEGLAVSFNEQFF

V gene: TRBV7-9
CDR3 protein: CASSLQVLDEQFF

V gene: TRBV7-3
CDR3 protein: CASSLGTGFGNTIYF

V gene: TRBV7-6
CDR3 protein: CASSLQIQRLAGGKPEQFF

V gene: TRBV7-9
CDR3 protein: CASSPFGGNTEAFF

V gene: TRBV11-2
CDR3 protein: CASSPGQGRFYEQYF

V gene: TRBV2
CDR3 protein: CASSDYISANTGELFF

V gene: TRBV4-1
CDR3 protein: CASSQVWGQNPLNTEAFF

V gene: TRBV15
CDR3 protein: CATSRERTAYNEQFF

V gene: TRBV18
CDR3 protein: CASSITREDNEQFF

V gene: TRBV6-6
CDR3 protein: CASSYQRGSQAGELFF

V gene: TRBV28
CDR3 protein: CAVGGGSLAKNIQYF